This T cell receptor (beta chain) was observed in a study of human thymus T cells. Overall study results and limits: Within thymic and blood repertoires, V and J gene usage appeared to be biased. Unrelated people showed highly overlapping thymic repertoires, related research reported.

TCRdb's table, derived via immunoSEQ multiplex PCR, lists solely in-frame clones and lacks some. The sample has some 80,000 clones; about 96% are singletons. Thymic resections from corrective heart surgery supplied the tissue. The sample donors, healthy Finnish infants, were having corrective surgery for congenital heart defects. Notes on this clone: Its antigen is not known.

The sample consisted of thymus tissue. The receptor comes from a boy under two years old with a congenital heart defect but otherwise immunologically healthy.

DNA of the CDR3: TGTGCCAGCAGTGATATGAGGGGGGGGAGATCCTACGAGCAGTACTTC. Translating gives CASSDMRGGRSYEQYF. The chain has TRBV25-1 and TRBJ2-7; possibly TRBD2 for D (7 bases). Germline-derived CDR1 and CDR2 are MGHDK and SYGVNS. V lost 3 bases and J 1 base, leaving 16 bases between the germline ends. There are 16 residues in the CDR3.